This is a list of T cell receptor beta chains from one sample in a study of Graves' ophthalmopathy and Graves' hyperthyroidism. One entry per CDR3 protein results from TCRdb running MiXCR on the multiplex PCR reads. The data show 660,000 or so distinct CDR3 sequences, with 35% to 50% seen just once and roughly 3% held by the top ten. The sequenced material came from peripheral blood. The source is an adult man with Graves' ophthalmopathy. Both conserved end residues are part of each CDR3. A D gene is named only where the DNA matches it firmly. Where a row states a size, it is once, few, many or the class of an expanded clone; other rows omit it.

J gene	D gene	clone size	V gene	CDR3 DNA	CDR3 protein
TRBJ2-3	TRBD2	NA	TRBV12-3/TRBV12-4	TGTGCCAGCAGTTTAGTGGCCCCTCTAGCGGATAGCACAGATACGCAGTATTTT	CASSLVAPLADSTDTQYF
TRBJ1-1	NA	NA	TRBV6-5	TGTGCCAGCACTCCCCCCGGGGACTCCACTGAAGCTTTCTTT	CASTPPGDSTEAFF
TRBJ1-1	NA	few	TRBV7-8	TGCGCCAGCAGCGCGACAGGTATTCTCGCTGAAGCTTTCTTT	CASSATGILAEAFF
TRBJ1-1	TRBD1	NA	TRBV2	TGTGCCAGCAGGTGGACAGGGGAGAACACTGAAGCTTTCTTT	CASRWTGENTEAFF
TRBJ2-5	TRBD2	NA	TRBV5-1	TGCGCCAGCAGCCCCCTGGGGACTAGCGGGGTCATCCAAGAGACCCAGTACTTC	CASSPLGTSGVIQETQYF
TRBJ1-1	NA	many	TRBV19	TGTGCCAGTAGTATAGGTCGGAAGAACACTGAAGCTTTCTTT	CASSIGRKNTEAFF
TRBJ2-5	TRBD1	NA	TRBV12-3/TRBV12-4	TGTGCCAGCAGCCCCCTTTTGACAGGGCAAGAGACCCAGTACTTC	CASSPLLTGQETQYF
TRBJ1-5	NA	many	TRBV12-3/TRBV12-4	TGTGCCAGCAGTTGGACAGGCAATCAGCCCCAGCATTTT	CASSWTGNQPQHF
TRBJ1-5	TRBD1	few	TRBV30	TGTGCCTGGAGTGCGGGACAGGGGGCAAGACAGCCCCAGCATTTT	CAWSAGQGARQPQHF
TRBJ1-5	NA	many	TRBV5-1	TGCGCCAGCTCTAAGGAGCCCCAGCATTTT	CASSKEPQHF
TRBJ1-5	NA	many	TRBV24-1	TGTGCCACCAGTGTGATAGGGAATCAGCCCCAGCATTTT	CATSVIGNQPQHF
TRBJ1-5	TRBD1	NA	TRBV12-3/TRBV12-4	TGTGCCAGCAGTCTTACCCCCTGGACAGGCCGGAATCAGCCCCAGCATTTT	CASSLTPWTGRNQPQHF
TRBJ2-5	TRBD2	NA	TRBV20-1	TGCAGTGCTAGGCCACCCGAACTGGGGCTAGCGGGAGGGCCGCACCAGTACTTC	CSARPPELGLAGGPHQYF
TRBJ2-7	NA	many	TRBV10-3	TGTGCCATCAGTGACGGGGACGACGAGCAGTACTTC	CAISDGDDEQYF
TRBJ2-2	NA	NA	TRBV6-5	TGTGCCAGCAGTTACTCGACAACGTTGGCCGGGGAGCTGTTTTTT	CASSYSTTLAGELFF
TRBJ1-6	NA	few	TRBV5-1	TGCGCCAGCAGCTTGGGAGGACAACCTAATTCACCCCTCCACTTT	CASSLGGQPNSPLHF
TRBJ2-7	TRBD2	many	TRBV4-2	TGTGCCAGCAGCCAAGAAAGCGGGAGCTCCTACGAGCAGTACTTC	CASSQESGSSYEQYF
TRBJ2-7	NA	many	TRBV7-3	TGTGCCAGCAGCTCGGGACTTCGGTCGGAGCAGTACTTC	CASSSGLRSEQYF
TRBJ2-7	NA	few	TRBV10-3	TGTGCCAGCAGCCTCCGGGACTTCGCCTACGAGCAGTACTTC	CASSLRDFAYEQYF
TRBJ1-2	TRBD1	many	TRBV7-3	TGTGCCAGCAGCTCCCGGACAGGGACGAACTATGGCTACACCTTC	CASSSRTGTNYGYTF
TRBJ1-5	NA	many	TRBV20-1	TGCAGTGCTAGAGATCCAGGGGTGGGCACTCAGCCCCAGCATTTT	CSARDPGVGTQPQHF
TRBJ2-2	NA	NA	TRBV12-3/TRBV12-4	TGTGCCAGCAGTTGGGGTGGAGGAAGGAACACCGGGGAGCTGTTTTTT	CASSWGGGRNTGELFF
TRBJ2-7	NA	many	TRBV5-1	TGCGCCAGCAGCTCGCTACCGCGCATGGAGCAGTACTTC	CASSSLPRMEQYF
TRBJ1-2	NA	NA	TRBV29-1	TGCAGCGTTGACCCGGGGGGCGCCAACTATGGCTACACCTTC	CSVDPGGANYGYTF
TRBJ1-4	NA	few	TRBV20-1	TGCAGTGCTAGACCCCCGGGACGGAATAATGAAAAACTGTTTTTT	CSARPPGRNNEKLFF
TRBJ2-7	NA	NA	TRBV5-5	TGTGCCAGCAGCTTGTTCCAGAGCTCCTACGAGCAGTACTTC	CASSLFQSSYEQYF
TRBJ1-1	NA	many	TRBV5-1	TGCGCCAGCAGCTTGTTAGTTACGAACACTGAAGCTTTCTTT	CASSLLVTNTEAFF
TRBJ2-7	TRBD1	many	TRBV7-9	TGTGCCAGCAGCTATCAACAGGGGGGCGGCTACGAGCAGTACTTC	CASSYQQGGGYEQYF
TRBJ2-6	NA	NA	TRBV7-2	TGTGCCAGCAGCCGAGAGGTTTACTATGGGGCCAACGTCCTGACTTTC	CASSREVYYGANVLTF